This T cell receptor (beta chain) stems from a study of cytomegalovirus exposure and HLA in healthy donors. Turning to the study itself: Unique TCR beta sequences numbering 95 million to 130 million came from some 200 million T cells in an earlier analysis.

About this clone: The target antigen is unknown.

PCR primers comprised 60 Vbeta and 13 Jbeta primers. Sequencing used immunoSEQ multiplex PCR; TCRdb keeps in-frame clones, though not all of them. The sample contains about 130,000 clones, about four fifths of which appear only once. Study observations and caveats: TCR beta V segments were, for the most part, productive about 87% or about 30% of the time in an earlier analysis. Evidence from a later analysis indicated that most CMV-associated TCR beta chains looked HLA-restricted.

J lost 4 bases, V lost 4 bases, and 12 bases had no gene match. The CDR3 length is 17 residues. Germline assignment: CDR1 SGHDT and CDR2 YYEEEE. Sequencing input: PBMCs. This clonotype originated in a man aged 30-40 years in good health. V usage is TRBV5-6 and J usage is TRBJ2-1; 9 nucleotides align to TRBD2. Written as DNA, the CDR3 is TGTGCCAGCAGCCGGAGACTAGCGGAATCGTCTTACAATGAGCAGTTCTTC. Amino acids: CASSRRLAESSYNEQFF.